These 14 T cell receptor beta chains were all obtained from the same sample, sequenced in a study of CXCR3-negative and CXCR3-positive naive CD8 T cells. The authors made the TRB cDNA libraries by 5' RACE using UMI labels. With the 5' RACE reads reprocessed, TCRdb shows one record per CDR3 protein and no DNA. This sample's table has around 40,000 distinct CDR3 sequences. The sequenced sample consisted of naive CXCR3- CD8+ T cells from blood. Subset meaning: CD45RO-CCR7+CD27+CD95- naive CD8+ T cells lacking CXCR3 (TNR3-). The receptors here all came from a human donor in good health. Some clones in this sample may be carry-over from other donors' samples.

This chain links TRBV28 with TRBJ1-1; TCRdb reports TRBD1, a call that lacks DNA to check it against. The CDR3 runs 15 residues. The germline V gene has CDR1 MDHEN and CDR2 SYDVKM. The CDR3 loop reads CASSLGTGVFTEAFF.

This chain uses TRBV5-1 with TRBJ1-5. CDR3 size: 15 residues. Germline values: CDR1 SGHRS, CDR2 YFSETQ. This chain's CDR3 is CASSQTGEAYQPQHF.

By frequency, this clonotype registers medium-sized (0.01 to 0.1%). The CDR3 loop is CASSPSGTGRTEAFF. The V gene is TRBV7-8, the J gene TRBJ1-1; the TCRdb call, TRBD1, lacks DNA for checking. The CDR3 loop spans 15 amino acids. CDR1 is SGHVS, CDR2 FQNEAQ, per germline.

The chain recombines TRBV7-2 with TRBJ2-7. This CDR3 has 15 residues. CDR1 and CDR2 from the germline V gene are SGHTA and FQGNSA. CDR3 loop: CASSAILGALYEQYF.

This chain connects TRBV12-3 or TRBV12-4 to TRBJ1-5. The CDR3 totals 15 residues. The CDR3 sequence: CASSLAGVGNQPQHF.

This chain joins TRBV20-1 and TRBJ2-5; as DNA is missing, the TRBD2 call by TCRdb cannot be tested. The germline gives CDR1 DFQATT, CDR2 SNEGSKA (reference sequence). The CDR3 spans 15 residues. CDR3 sequence reads: CSARDTGLVYETQYF.

This clonotype ranks as medium-sized in terms of frequency. The V gene is TRBV7-3, the J gene TRBJ2-7; TCRdb names TRBD1, which stays unverified in the absence of DNA. The CDR3 sequence is 13 residues long. Per the germline V gene, CDR1 is SGHTA and CDR2 is FQGTGA. CDR3 region: CASSLNTGTEQYF.

The genes are TRBV12-3 or TRBV12-4 and TRBJ1-1. The CDR3 loop spans 12 amino acids. CDR3 residues: CASRGLGSEAFF.

V and J are TRBV10-3 and TRBJ2-1; with no DNA, the TCRdb D assignment of TRBD2 cannot be verified. The CDR3 has 19 amino acids. Per germline, CDR1 ENHRY and CDR2 SYGVKD. CDR3 sequence reads: CAISESWGTSGRGLNEQFF.

V gene TRBV29-1 combines with J gene TRBJ2-1. The CDR3 is 13 residues long. The V gene's germline CDR1 is SQVTM and CDR2 ANQGSEA. The CDR3 here is CSVEGDSYNEQFF.

The chain couples TRBV12-3 or TRBV12-4 to TRBJ2-5; there is no DNA to check the TCRdb D call of TRBD1. CDR3 length: 14 amino acids. CDR3 region: CASSFTGTQETQYF.

This chain links TRBV9 with TRBJ2-7; TCRdb proposes TRBD2, but this gene call is untestable without DNA. Germline CDR1 and CDR2: SGDLS and YYNGEE. The CDR3 consists of 18 residues. CDR3 protein: CASSVTGGSGVEGGEQYF. The variable domain in full, completed from reference TRBV9 and TRBJ2-7, reads DSGVTQTPKHLITATGQRVTLRCSPRSGDLSVYWYQQSLDQGLQFLIQYYNGEERAKGNILERFSAQQFPDLHSELNLSSLELGDSALYFCASSVTGGSGVEGGEQYFGPGTRLTVT.

V and J are TRBV29-1 and TRBJ2-1; TCRdb names TRBD2, which stays unverified in the absence of DNA. Germline V lookup: CDR1 SQVTM, CDR2 ANQGSEA. This CDR3 comprises 11 residues. CDR3 region: CSVEGRGEQFF.

The gene calls are TRBV5-1 and TRBJ2-3; TCRdb returns TRBD2, unconfirmable since there is no DNA. The V gene's germline CDR1 is SGHRS and CDR2 YFSETQ. The CDR3 consists of 15 residues. This CDR3 reads CASSSPRGPGDTQYF.